This section outlines one T cell receptor (beta chain) sequence together with its context. Its antigen is undetermined. As the template, RNA transcripts were used to amplify TCR beta CDR3 regions. HTBI-primed RT-PCR formed the first round, and a multiplex PCR formed the second. One entry per CDR3 protein, called by TCRdb with MiXCR from the multiplex PCR reads. Of roughly 700,000 distinct CDR3 sequences listed, about 44% are singletons. From germline, CDR1 is SEHNR and CDR2 FQNEAQ (reference sequence). V was cut by 5 bases and J by 1 base, with 11 bases left in between. This CDR3 contains 14 residues. Clinical symptoms, serum thyroxine, TRAb, thyroid ultrasound and orbital computed tomography formed the basis of diagnosis. The PBMCs used were ones drawn from 10 ml of fresh peripheral blood. This entry comes from a study of Graves' ophthalmopathy and Graves' hyperthyroidism. General study points: Built on 13 signatures, a model told ophthalmopathy apart from stable hyperthyroidism with 85% to 90% sensitivity and approximately 81% specificity.

Source material: peripheral blood. The rearrangement uses TRBV7-9 and TRBJ2-5; D call uncertain. The receptor was derived from an adult man with Graves' ophthalmopathy. CDR3 amino acids: CASSPRMVQETQYF. The CDR3 DNA reads TGTGCCAGCAGCCCGCGGATGGTCCAAGAGACCCAGTACTTC. Complete variable domain (other parts from reference TRBV7-9 and TRBJ2-5): DTGVSQNPRHKITKRGQNVTFRCDPISEHNRLYWYRQTLGQGPEFLTYFQNEAQLEKSRLLSDRFSAERPKGSFSTLEIQRTEQGDSAMYLCASSPRMVQETQYFGPGTRLLVL.